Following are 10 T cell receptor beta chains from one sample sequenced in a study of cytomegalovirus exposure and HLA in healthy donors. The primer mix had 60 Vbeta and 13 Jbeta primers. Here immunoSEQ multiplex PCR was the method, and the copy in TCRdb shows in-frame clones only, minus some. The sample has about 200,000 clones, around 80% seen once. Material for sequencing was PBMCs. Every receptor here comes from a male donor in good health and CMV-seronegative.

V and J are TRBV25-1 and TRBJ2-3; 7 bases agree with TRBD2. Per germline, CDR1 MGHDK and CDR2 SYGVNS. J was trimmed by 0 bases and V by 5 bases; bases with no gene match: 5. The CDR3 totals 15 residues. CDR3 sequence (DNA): TGTGCCAGCAGTAAACTAGCGACTAGCACAGATACGCAGTATTTT. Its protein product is CASSKLATSTDTQYF. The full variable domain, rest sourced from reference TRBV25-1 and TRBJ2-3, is EADIYQTPRYLVIGTGKKITLECSQTMGHDKMYWYQQDPGMELHLIHYSYGVNSTEKGDLSSESTVSRIRTEHFPLTLESARPSHTSQYLCASSKLATSTDTQYFGPGTRLTVL.

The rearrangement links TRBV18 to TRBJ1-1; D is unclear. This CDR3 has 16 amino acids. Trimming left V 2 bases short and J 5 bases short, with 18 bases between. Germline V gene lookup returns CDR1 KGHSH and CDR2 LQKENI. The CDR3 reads CASSPFPDNTGTEAFF. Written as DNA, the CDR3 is TGTGCCAGCTCACCATTCCCGGATAATACGGGGACTGAAGCTTTCTTT.

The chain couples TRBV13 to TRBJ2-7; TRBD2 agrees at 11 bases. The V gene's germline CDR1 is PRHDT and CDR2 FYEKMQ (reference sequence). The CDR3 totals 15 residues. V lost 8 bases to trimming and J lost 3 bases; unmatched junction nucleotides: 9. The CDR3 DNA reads TGTGCCAGCGGGCGGCGACTAGCGGGGCACTACGAGCAGTACTTC. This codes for CASGRRLAGHYEQYF.

CDR3 DNA: TGTGCCAGCAGTTTATTTGGGCAGGGGGCAAACACCATATATTTT. Its protein product is CASSLFGQGANTIYF. The rearrangement joins TRBV27 to TRBJ1-3; TRBD1 aligns across 8 bases. V lost 1 base, J lost 6 bases, and 5 bases stayed unmatched. This CDR3 contains 15 residues. From germline, CDR1 is MNHEY and CDR2 SMNVEV (reference sequence).

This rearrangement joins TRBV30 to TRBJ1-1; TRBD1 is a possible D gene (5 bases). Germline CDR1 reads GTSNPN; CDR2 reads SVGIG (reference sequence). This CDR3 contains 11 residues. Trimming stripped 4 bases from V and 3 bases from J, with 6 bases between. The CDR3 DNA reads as TGTGCCTGGACAGGGTACACTGAAGCTTTCTTT. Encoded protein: CAWTGYTEAFF.

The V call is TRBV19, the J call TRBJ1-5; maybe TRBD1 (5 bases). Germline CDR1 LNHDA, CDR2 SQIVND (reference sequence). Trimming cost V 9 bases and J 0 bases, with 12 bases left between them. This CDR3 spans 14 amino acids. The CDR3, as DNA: TGTGCCAGCGGGGGGAATTATAGCAATCAGCCCCAGCATTTT. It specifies CASGGNYSNQPQHF.

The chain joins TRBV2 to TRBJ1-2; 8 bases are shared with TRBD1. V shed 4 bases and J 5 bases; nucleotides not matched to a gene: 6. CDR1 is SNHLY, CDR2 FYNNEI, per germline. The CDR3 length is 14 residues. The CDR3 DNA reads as TGTGCCAGCAGTGGAAGGGACAGGAATTATGGCTACACCTTC. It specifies CASSGRDRNYGYTF.

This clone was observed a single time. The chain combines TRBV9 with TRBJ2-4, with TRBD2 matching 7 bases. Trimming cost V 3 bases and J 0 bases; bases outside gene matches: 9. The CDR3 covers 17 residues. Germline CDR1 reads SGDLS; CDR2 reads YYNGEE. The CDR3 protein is CASSEGSGIIAKNIQYF. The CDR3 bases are TGTGCCAGCAGCGAGGGGAGCGGGATAATAGCCAAAAACATTCAGTACTTC.

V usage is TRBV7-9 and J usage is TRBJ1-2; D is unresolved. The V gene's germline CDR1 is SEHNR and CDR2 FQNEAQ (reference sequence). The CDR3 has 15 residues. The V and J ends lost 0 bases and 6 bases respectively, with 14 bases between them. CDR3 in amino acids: CASSLAEVAEDGYTF. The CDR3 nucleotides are TGTGCCAGCAGCTTAGCGGAGGTGGCAGAGGATGGCTACACCTTC.

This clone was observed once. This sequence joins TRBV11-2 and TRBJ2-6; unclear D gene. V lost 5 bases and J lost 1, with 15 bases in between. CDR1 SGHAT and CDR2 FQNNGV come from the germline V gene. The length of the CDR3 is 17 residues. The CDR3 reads CASSPRHTQSGANVLTF. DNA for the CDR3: TGTGCCAGCAGCCCCAGACATACACAATCTGGGGCCAACGTCCTGACTTTC.